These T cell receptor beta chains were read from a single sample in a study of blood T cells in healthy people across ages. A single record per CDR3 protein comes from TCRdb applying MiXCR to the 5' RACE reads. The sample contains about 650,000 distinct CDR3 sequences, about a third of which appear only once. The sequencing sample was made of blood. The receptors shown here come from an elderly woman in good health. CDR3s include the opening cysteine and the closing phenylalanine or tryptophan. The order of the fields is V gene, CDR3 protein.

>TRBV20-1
CSARASNEQYF
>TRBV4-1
CASRHPTGSGHGYTF
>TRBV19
CASSIKDGVRGEQFF
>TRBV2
CASSAMAGGTDTQYF
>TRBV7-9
CASSFGAGVHNEQFF
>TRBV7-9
CSSSLGLAGEYNEQFF
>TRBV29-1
CSVRGPREQYF
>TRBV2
CASSGWGPNTEAFF
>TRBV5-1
CASSSTTGGAGELFF
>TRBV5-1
CASSLGQGENEQYF
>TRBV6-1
CASSEAGDNYGYTF
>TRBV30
CAWSVSRTAEKLFF
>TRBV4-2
CASSQDTGQGIKLFF
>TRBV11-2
CASSATLESYEQYF
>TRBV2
CASSAHPEYTEAFF
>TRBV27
CASTPTGLNTEAFF
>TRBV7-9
CASGLAGAIYEQYF
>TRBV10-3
CATSTGGSADTQYF
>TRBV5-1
CASSPPNSGANVLTF
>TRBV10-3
CAISPDSNQETQYF
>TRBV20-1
CSARDPGAGELFF
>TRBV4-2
CASSQDGLGGDLFSSYNSPLHF
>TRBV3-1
CASSRPGGSYGYTF
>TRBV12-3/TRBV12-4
CASTSGFVPLHF
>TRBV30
CAWRPGLAGSTDTQYF
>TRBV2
CASSEISGTTEAFF
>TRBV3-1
CASSLRPRGGKGLYTGELFF
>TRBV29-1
CSVGSNGYEQYF
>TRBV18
CASSPPSGPDTQYF
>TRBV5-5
CASSSIGQGVRENTEAFF
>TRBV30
CAWSVPTHNEQFF
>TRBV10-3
CAISERGAEEKLFF
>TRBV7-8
CASSSAGFSYEQYF
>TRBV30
CAWTKGQGGYTF
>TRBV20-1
CSARPSFSSYEQYF
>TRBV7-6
CASSEYPGQGTYEQYF
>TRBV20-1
CSARDTLEAYEQYF
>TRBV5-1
CASSSEGVDNSPLHF
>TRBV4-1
CASSQDQGSGAQYF
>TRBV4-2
CASSQEAGTSGGPNQETQYF
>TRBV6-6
CASSYPTGASGYTF
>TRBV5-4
CASSLEPCNEQFF
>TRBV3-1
CASSRTGGANVLTF
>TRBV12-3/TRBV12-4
CASSGQSYSYEQYF
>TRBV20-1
CSARDRASAPREFF
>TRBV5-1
CASSLNGGDSNQPQHF
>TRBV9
CASSVEGNSYEQYF
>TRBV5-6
CASSLVGTELSYEQFF
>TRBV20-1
CSAREWDRVNQPQHF
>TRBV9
CASSLRLGNSYEQYF
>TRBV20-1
CSARGAGGKYEQYF
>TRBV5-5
CASSWGTFGNEKLFF
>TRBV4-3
CASSQDAVYGYTF
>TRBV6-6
CASSDHPFASGANVLTF
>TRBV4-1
CASSPEGAGGDTQYF